Listed here are 25 T cell receptor beta chains from one sample, sequenced in a study of blood T cell repertoires in COVID-19. Assay: immunoSEQ multiplex PCR; the TCRdb copy retains only in-frame clones and omits some. The sample has around 64,000 clones; roughly two thirds are singletons. Material: PBMCs or T cells enriched from blood (not recorded which). The receptors were gathered from a woman aged 60-75 years who had been exposed to COVID-19.

This clone appeared a single time. This sequence joins TRBV19 and TRBJ1-5; 11 bases agree with TRBD1. From germline, CDR1 is LNHDA and CDR2 SQIVND (reference sequence). V was clipped by 9 bases and J by 8 bases; unmatched bases: 12. The CDR3 contains 15 residues. CDR3 protein: CASRPGTGGGEPQHF. The CDR3 region has the DNA TGTGCCAGCCGACCCGGGACAGGGGGAGGTGAGCCCCAGCATTTT.

The V gene is TRBV9, the J gene TRBJ1-5; TRBD1 aligns across 8 bases. Germline loops: CDR1 SGDLS, CDR2 YYNGEE. The V and J ends lost 0 bases and 4 bases, in that order; junction bases with no gene match: 3. This CDR3 comprises 15 residues. The DNA of the CDR3 is TGTGCCAGCAGCGTAGGGCAGGGGGCGAATCAGCCCCAGCATTTT. This translates into CASSVGQGANQPQHF.

The rearrangement joins TRBV7-2 to TRBJ2-1, with D uncertain. Looked up from germline, CDR1 is SGHTA and CDR2 is FQGNSA. V was trimmed by 1 base and J by 7 bases, leaving 20 bases between them. The CDR3 has 17 residues. The CDR3 is CASSLESLPPSRNEQFF. DNA for the CDR3: TGTGCCAGCAGCTTAGAATCCCTACCTCCTAGTCGGAATGAGCAGTTCTTC.

The chain is built from TRBV5-1 and TRBJ1-1; D not certain. The CDR3 spans 13 residues. The germline gives CDR1 SGHRS, CDR2 YFSETQ. The V gene lost 4 bases and the J gene lost 4 bases, with 11 bases spanning the gap. The CDR3 bases are TGCGCCAGCAGCCCGGGTGAGATCACTGAAGCTTTCTTT. Amino acid sequence: CASSPGEITEAFF.

This clone was found once. The chain is built from TRBV30 and TRBJ1-2, with D uncertain. There are 13 residues in the CDR3. From germline, CDR1 is GTSNPN and CDR2 SVGIG (reference sequence). Trimming took off 2 bases at V and 4 bases at J, with 11 bases between the two ends. CDR3 DNA sequence: TGTGCCTGGAGTCCATTAATCAGCTATGGCTACACCTTC. Translating gives CAWSPLISYGYTF.

The chain employs TRBV9 and TRBJ2-3; D is undetermined. The germline V gene has CDR1 SGDLS and CDR2 YYNGEE. The V end was cut by 4 bases, the J end by 1 base, with 4 bases between. The CDR3 contains 12 residues. The CDR3 DNA is TGTGCCAGCAGCCCTCGCACAGATACGCAGTATTTT. It yields the protein CASSPRTDTQYF.

The chain joins TRBV6-6 to TRBJ2-7; 7 nucleotides align to TRBD1. This CDR3 has 13 residues. Germline values: CDR1 MNHNY, CDR2 SVGAGI (reference sequence). V was pared by 7 bases and J by 7 bases, with 10 bases of the junction left unmatched. CDR3 region: CASNLTGLEEQYF. CDR3 coding DNA: TGTGCCAGCAACTTGACAGGGTTGGAGGAGCAGTACTTC.

The chain carries TRBV30 and TRBJ1-4; weak D call: TRBD1 (5 bases). V was clipped by 5 bases and J by 5 bases, with 12 bases between them. The CDR3 sequence is 13 residues long. Germline V gene sequence: CDR1 GTSNPN, CDR2 SVGIG (reference sequence). The CDR3 sequence: CAWGGAGNEKLFF. CDR3 coding DNA: TGTGCCTGGGGGGGAGCGGGAAATGAAAAACTGTTTTTT.

The V call is TRBV30, the J call TRBJ1-3; 7 bases align to TRBD1. Trimming cost V 5 bases and J 1 base; bases outside gene matches: 11. The V gene's germline CDR1 is GTSNPN and CDR2 SVGIG (reference sequence). This CDR3 has 16 residues. CDR3 nucleotide sequence: TGTGCCTGGGGGAGACTAGACAGGGCGTCTGGAAACACCATATATTTT. Its protein product is CAWGRLDRASGNTIYF.

The chain is built from TRBV18 and TRBJ2-1; 10 nucleotides agree with TRBD2. Germline values: CDR1 KGHSH, CDR2 LQKENI. With V trimmed by 3 bases and J by 8 bases, 10 bases remained unmatched. The CDR3 loop spans 16 amino acids. The CDR3 DNA reads TGTGCCAGCTCACCCTTTAGCGGGGGGCTCGTCGATGAGCAGTTCTTC. It codes for CASSPFSGGLVDEQFF.

The chain joins TRBV7-2 to TRBJ2-6; no clear D gene. V lost 3 bases, J lost 2 bases, and 2 bases lay in between. This CDR3 spans 13 amino acids. Germline values: CDR1 SGHTA, CDR2 FQGNSA. The CDR3 loop is CASSFTGANVLTF. In nucleotides, the CDR3 is TGTGCCAGCAGCTTTACTGGGGCCAACGTCCTGACTTTC.

V and J are TRBV7-8 and TRBJ1-3, with TRBD1 identical over 8 bases. V was clipped by 2 bases and J by 1 base; unmatched bases: 7. CDR1 and CDR2 (germline): SGHVS, FQNEAQ. This CDR3 has 17 residues. CDR3 in amino acids: CASSLSAGGLSGNTIYF. CDR3 nucleotides: TGTGCCAGCAGCTTAAGCGCAGGGGGCCTTTCTGGAAACACCATATATTTT.

The chain employs TRBV7-2 and TRBJ2-2, with TRBD1 matching 10 bases. CDR3 size: 17 residues. Germline CDR1 SGHTA, CDR2 FQGNSA. J was trimmed by 6 bases and V by 1 base; bases with no gene match: 8. The DNA for the CDR3 is TGTGCCAGCAGCTTAGGAACCGGGACAGGGGAAGCCGGGGAGCTGTTTTTT. Its translation: CASSLGTGTGEAGELFF.

The V call is TRBV6-2 or TRBV6-3, the J call TRBJ2-3; TRBD2 agrees at 8 bases. CDR1 and CDR2 (germline): MNHEY, SVGEGT. V dropped 4 bases and J dropped 12; count of bases not matched to a gene: 12. The CDR3 loop spans 14 amino acids. The CDR3 is CASSSEETSEFQYF. The CDR3 DNA follows: TGTGCCAGCAGTTCAGAAGAGACTAGCGAGTTTCAGTATTTT.

The chain employs TRBV29-1 and TRBJ2-3; TRBD2 agrees at 15 bases. Germline CDR1 is SQVTM and CDR2 is ANQGSEA. The CDR3 has 16 residues. V shed 3 bases and J 3 bases; nucleotides not matched to a gene: 4. The CDR3 is CSVDGLAGGTTDTQYF. The CDR3 bases are TGCAGCGTTGACGGACTAGCGGGGGGGACGACAGATACGCAGTATTTT.

The chain employs TRBV11-2 and TRBJ2-6; D not resolved. V lost 7 bases and J lost 0, with 7 bases in between. The CDR3 spans 14 residues. CDR1 is SGHAT and CDR2 is FQNNGV in the germline V gene. In DNA, the CDR3 is TGTGCCAGCACCCTCTTCTCTGGGGCCAACGTCCTGACTTTC. Its translation: CASTLFSGANVLTF.

The chain uses TRBV19 and TRBJ1-1, with 7 nucleotides matching TRBD1. This CDR3 has 15 amino acids. The ends lost 7 bases at V and 4 bases at J; junction bases unmatched: 12. The germline V gene encodes CDR1 LNHDA and CDR2 SQIVND (reference sequence). The DNA of the CDR3 is TGTGCCAGTAACTCATATCCGAACAGGGGCACTGAAGCTTTCTTT. Translation gives CASNSYPNRGTEAFF.

The chain joins TRBV2 to TRBJ1-1, with D perhaps matching TRBD1 (5 bases). CDR3 length equals 14 residues. Per germline, CDR1 SNHLY and CDR2 FYNNEI. Between the trimmed V and J ends, which lost 6 bases and 0 bases, there was a span of 11 bases. The CDR3 sequence is CASSETGVNTEAFF. In DNA, the CDR3 is TGTGCCAGCAGCGAAACAGGAGTGAACACTGAAGCTTTCTTT.

This chain connects TRBV16 to TRBJ1-5; maybe TRBD1 (6 bases). This CDR3 contains 14 residues. V lost 2 bases, J lost 7 bases, and 12 bases lay in between. Germline assignment: CDR1 KGHSY and CDR2 FQNENV. In DNA form, the CDR3 reads TGTGCCAGCAGCCAAACGGGGACAAGGCAGCCCCAGCATTTT. Residues: CASSQTGTRQPQHF.

This chain uses TRBV4-2 with TRBJ2-1; TRBD2 matches 11 bases. Germline CDR1 is LGHNA and CDR2 is YNFKEQ. The junction had 6 bases not matched to a gene; V was cut back by 0 bases and J by 8 bases. This CDR3 is 16 amino acids long. The CDR3 nucleotides are TGTGCCAGCAGCCAAGAAACTAGCGGGAGTATGTATGAGCAGTTCTTC. Translated: CASSQETSGSMYEQFF.

The chain combines TRBV5-4 with TRBJ1-2; 7 nucleotides line up with TRBD1. Germline CDR1 and CDR2: SGHNT and YYREEE (reference sequence). The CDR3 is 13 residues long. V lost 4 bases and J lost 8; bases outside the gene matches: 8. The DNA for the CDR3 is TGTGCCAGCAGCGCAGGGGACAGTTGGGGCTACACCTTC. Protein sequence: CASSAGDSWGYTF.

The V call is TRBV10-3, the J call TRBJ1-2; 9 positions agree with TRBD1. CDR1 and CDR2 (germline): ENHRY, SYGVKD. This CDR3 contains 15 residues. J was trimmed by 4 bases and V by 6 bases; bases with no gene match: 9. The CDR3 nucleotides read TGTGCCATCAGCCTAACGGGACAGGGAGCCTATGGCTACACCTTC. This sequence encodes CAISLTGQGAYGYTF.

In this sample, this clone turned up once. This CDR3 is also generated by other DNA sequences in the sample. This chain uses TRBV5-1 with TRBJ2-1; D may be TRBD2 (5 bases). V lost 6 bases to trimming and J lost 8 bases, with 9 bases between them. CDR3 size: 11 residues. Germline V gives CDR1 SGHRS, CDR2 YFSETQ. DNA of the CDR3: TGCGCCAGCACGGGGAGCTATGAGCAGTTCTTC. Amino acid sequence: CASTGSYEQFF.

This chain links TRBV28 with TRBJ1-1; no clear D. The CDR3 runs to 10 residues. Germline V gene data show CDR1 as MDHEN and CDR2 as SYDVKM. Trimming took 6 bases from V and 5 from J, leaving 4 bases between them. CDR3 amino acids: CASSLTEAFF. Here the CDR3 DNA reads TGTGCCAGCAGCCTGACTGAAGCTTTCTTT.

This clone was observed a few times. This sequence joins TRBV4-1 and TRBJ2-1; 13 bases match TRBD2. CDR1 MGHRA and CDR2 YSYEKL come from the germline V gene. With 0 bases clipped from V and 8 bases from J, the junction kept 1 base outside the gene matches. The CDR3 spans 15 residues. Here the CDR3 reads CASSQDGTSGDEQFF. The CDR3 bases are TGCGCCAGCAGCCAAGATGGGACTAGCGGGGATGAGCAGTTCTTC.